This T cell receptor beta chain appears in the sequencing data of a study of blood T cells in healthy people across ages. On this clonotype: Its antigen is not known.

The trim removed 0 bases at V and 4 bases at J, leaving 3 bases unmatched. CDR1 is PRHDT and CDR2 is FYEKMQ in the germline V gene (reference sequence). The CDR3 is 15 residues long. Findings of the study overall: Among T cells, TCR beta diversity per million cells dropped roughly linearly as age rose.

The authors ran a second PCR of 7 to 11 cycles using a sample-barcoded 5' primer and a J-beta primer mix. Via MiXCR, TCRdb re-called the 5' RACE reads, giving one row per CDR3 protein. The sample yields more than 900,000 distinct CDR3 sequences, around 27% seen once. These data also featured in a second study, about T cells of mothers and their children. That report notes: A few healthy Caucasian mothers, along with their six children, were the donors. M1S, a second-PCR primer, added sample barcodes and 2-4 random nucleotides. Related mother-child pairs shared marginally more repertoire than unrelated pairs, though not significantly.

Sequenced material: blood. The source of this sequence is a girl aged 2-10 years in good health. V is TRBV13 and J is TRBJ1-2; 9 bases line up with TRBD1. The CDR3: CASSLGQTGGYGYTF. CDR3 in DNA: TGTGCCAGCAGCTTAGGACAGACAGGGGGCTATGGCTACACCTTC.